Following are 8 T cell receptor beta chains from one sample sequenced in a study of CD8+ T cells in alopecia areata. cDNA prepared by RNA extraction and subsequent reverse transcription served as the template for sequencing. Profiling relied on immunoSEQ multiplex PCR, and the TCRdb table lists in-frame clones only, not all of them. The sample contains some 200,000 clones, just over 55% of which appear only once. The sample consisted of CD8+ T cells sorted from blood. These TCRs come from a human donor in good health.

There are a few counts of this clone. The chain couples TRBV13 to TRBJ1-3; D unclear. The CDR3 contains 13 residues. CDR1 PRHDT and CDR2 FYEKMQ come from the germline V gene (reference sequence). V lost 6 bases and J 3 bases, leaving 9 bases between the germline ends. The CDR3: CASSQNNGNTIYF. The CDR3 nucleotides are TGTGCCAGCAGTCAGAATAATGGAAACACCATATATTTT.

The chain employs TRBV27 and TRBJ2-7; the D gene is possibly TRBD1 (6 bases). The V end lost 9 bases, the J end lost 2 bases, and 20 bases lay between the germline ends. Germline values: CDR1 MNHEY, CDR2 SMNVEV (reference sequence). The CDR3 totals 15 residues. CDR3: CARDRDNHHTYEQYF. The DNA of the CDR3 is TGTGCCAGGGACCGGGACAACCACCACACCTACGAGCAGTACTTC.

This chain's CDR3 is CASSQGPVINTEAFF. Written as DNA, the CDR3 is TGTGCCAGCAGCCAAGGTCCAGTAATCAACACTGAAGCTTTCTTT. The V gene is TRBV14, the J gene TRBJ1-1; D remains ambiguous. Germline CDR1 reads SGHDN; CDR2 reads FVKESK. The CDR3 has 15 residues. Trimming shortened V by 1 base and J by 2 bases, and 11 bases separated the two germline ends.

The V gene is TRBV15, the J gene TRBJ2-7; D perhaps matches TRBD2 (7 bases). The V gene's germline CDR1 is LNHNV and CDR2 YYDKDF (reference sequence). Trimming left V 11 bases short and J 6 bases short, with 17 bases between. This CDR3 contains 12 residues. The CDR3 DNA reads TGTGCCCTCGGAGGAGGGGGGGTCGAGCAGTACTTC. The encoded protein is CALGGGGVEQYF.

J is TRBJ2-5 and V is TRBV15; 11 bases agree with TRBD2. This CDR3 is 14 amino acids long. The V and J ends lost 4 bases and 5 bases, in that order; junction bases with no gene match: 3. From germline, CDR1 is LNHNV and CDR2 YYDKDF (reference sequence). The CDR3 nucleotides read TGTGCCACCAGCACACTAGCGGGGGAGGAGACCCAGTACTTC. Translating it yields CATSTLAGEETQYF.

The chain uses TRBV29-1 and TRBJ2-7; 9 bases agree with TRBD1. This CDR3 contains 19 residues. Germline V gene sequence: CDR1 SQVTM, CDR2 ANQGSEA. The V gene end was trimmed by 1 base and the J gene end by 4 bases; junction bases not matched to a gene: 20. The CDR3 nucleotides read TGCAGCGTTGAAGCTCCATTTAATTCCGGACAGGGGTTGGAATACGAGCAGTACTTC. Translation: CSVEAPFNSGQGLEYEQYF.

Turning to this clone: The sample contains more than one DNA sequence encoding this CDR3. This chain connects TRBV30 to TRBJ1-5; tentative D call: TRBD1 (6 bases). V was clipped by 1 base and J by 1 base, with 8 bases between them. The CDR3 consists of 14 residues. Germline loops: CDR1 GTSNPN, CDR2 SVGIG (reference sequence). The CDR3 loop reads CAWSGGQSNQPQHF. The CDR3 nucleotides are TGTGCCTGGAGTGGGGGGCAAAGCAATCAGCCCCAGCATTTT.

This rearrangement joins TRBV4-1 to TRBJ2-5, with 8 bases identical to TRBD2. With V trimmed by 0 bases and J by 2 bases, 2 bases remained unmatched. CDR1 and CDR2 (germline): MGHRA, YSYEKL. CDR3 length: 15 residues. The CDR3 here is CASSQEQRGQETQYF. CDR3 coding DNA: TGCGCCAGCAGCCAAGAGCAGCGGGGGCAAGAGACCCAGTACTTC.